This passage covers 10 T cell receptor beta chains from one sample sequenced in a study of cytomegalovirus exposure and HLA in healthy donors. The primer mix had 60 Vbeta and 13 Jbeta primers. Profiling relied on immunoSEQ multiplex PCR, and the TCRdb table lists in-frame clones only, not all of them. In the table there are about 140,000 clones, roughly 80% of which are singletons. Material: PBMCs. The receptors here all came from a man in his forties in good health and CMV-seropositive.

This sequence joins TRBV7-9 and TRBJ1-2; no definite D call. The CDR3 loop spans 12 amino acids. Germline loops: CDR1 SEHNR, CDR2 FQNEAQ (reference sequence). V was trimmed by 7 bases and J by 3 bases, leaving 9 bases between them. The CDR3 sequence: CASTGDHYGYTF. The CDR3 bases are TGTGCCAGCACTGGAGACCACTATGGCTACACCTTC.

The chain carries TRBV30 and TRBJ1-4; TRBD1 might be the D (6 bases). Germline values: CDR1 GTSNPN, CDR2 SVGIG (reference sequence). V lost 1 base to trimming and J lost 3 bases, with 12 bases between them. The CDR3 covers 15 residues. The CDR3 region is CAWSERGAPNEKLFF. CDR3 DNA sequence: TGTGCCTGGAGTGAGCGGGGGGCCCCTAATGAAAAACTGTTTTTT.

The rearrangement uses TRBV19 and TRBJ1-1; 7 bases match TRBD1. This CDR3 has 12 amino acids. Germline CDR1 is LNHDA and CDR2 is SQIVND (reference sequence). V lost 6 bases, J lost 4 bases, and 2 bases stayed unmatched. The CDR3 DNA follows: TGTGCCAGTAGGGACAGGACCACTGAAGCTTTCTTT. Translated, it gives CASRDRTTEAFF.

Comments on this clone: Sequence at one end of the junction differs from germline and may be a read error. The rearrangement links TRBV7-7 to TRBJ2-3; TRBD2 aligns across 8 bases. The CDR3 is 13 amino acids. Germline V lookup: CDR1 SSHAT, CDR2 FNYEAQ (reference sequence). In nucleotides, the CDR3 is TGTGCTAGCAGCTACAGCGGGAGTGGTACGCAGTATTTT. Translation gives CASSYSGSGTQYF.

CDR3: CASSLSGRGAYEQYF. The CDR3, as DNA: TGTGCCAGCAGCTTAAGTGGCAGGGGGGCCTACGAGCAGTACTTC. V gene TRBV7-3 combines with J gene TRBJ2-7; a possible D gene is TRBD1 (7 bases). Germline values: CDR1 SGHTA, CDR2 FQGTGA. The CDR3 totals 15 residues. V lost 1 base, J lost 2 bases, and 12 bases lay in between.

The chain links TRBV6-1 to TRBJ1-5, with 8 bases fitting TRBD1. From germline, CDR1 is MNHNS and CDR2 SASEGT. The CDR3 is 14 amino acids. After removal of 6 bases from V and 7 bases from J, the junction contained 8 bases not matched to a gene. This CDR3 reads CASRDRAPWQPQHF. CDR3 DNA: TGTGCCAGCAGGGACAGGGCCCCATGGCAGCCCCAGCATTTT.

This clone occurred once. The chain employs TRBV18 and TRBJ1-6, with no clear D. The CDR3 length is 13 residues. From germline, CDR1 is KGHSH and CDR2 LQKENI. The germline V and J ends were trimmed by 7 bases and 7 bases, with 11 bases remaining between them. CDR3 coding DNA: TGTGCCAGCTATGGGAGAGGCAATTCACCCCTCCACTTT. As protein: CASYGRGNSPLHF.

The CDR3: CASRGMEQGALTGYEQYF. In nucleotides, the CDR3 is TGTGCCAGCAGGGGAATGGAACAGGGAGCCCTTACTGGCTACGAGCAGTACTTC. The chain links TRBV27 to TRBJ2-7, with a possible D match to TRBD1 (6 bases). The CDR3 is 18 amino acids. V was shortened by 6 bases and J by 3 bases, with 27 bases between the two germline ends. Germline V lookup: CDR1 MNHEY, CDR2 SMNVEV (reference sequence).

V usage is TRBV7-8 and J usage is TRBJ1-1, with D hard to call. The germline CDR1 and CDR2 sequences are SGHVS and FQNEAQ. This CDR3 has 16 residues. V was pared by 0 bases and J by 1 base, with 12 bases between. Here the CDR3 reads CASSLARFGKNTEAFF. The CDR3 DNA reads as TGTGCCAGCAGCTTAGCGCGATTCGGTAAGAACACTGAAGCTTTCTTT.

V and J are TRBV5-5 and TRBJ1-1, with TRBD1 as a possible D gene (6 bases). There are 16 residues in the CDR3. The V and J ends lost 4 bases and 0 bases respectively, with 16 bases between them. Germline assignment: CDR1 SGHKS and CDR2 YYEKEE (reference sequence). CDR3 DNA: TGTGCCAGCAGCCGAGGGGGGGCAATCATGAACACTGAAGCTTTCTTT. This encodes CASSRGGAIMNTEAFF.